This T cell receptor beta chain is from a study of shared clonotypes between healthy human individuals. Only in-frame clones appear in the TCRdb table, and some are missing; sequencing was by immunoSEQ multiplex PCR. The table includes about 460,000 clones, roughly four fifths detected once. From germline, CDR1 is MGHRA and CDR2 YSYEKL. The CDR3 sequence is 14 residues long. V usage is TRBV4-1 and J usage is TRBJ2-5; TRBD1 aligns across 11 bases. The closer fit of TRBJ2-7 to the DNA end suggests the J call may be wrong. Sample: PBMCs. The origin of this receptor is a woman between 35 and 50 years old in good health. Some clones in this sample may be carry-over from other donors' samples. For the CDR3, the DNA is TGCGCCAGCAGCTTCGGGACAGGGGGATACGAGCAGTACTTC. Its protein is CASSFGTGGYEQYF.